This T cell receptor (beta chain) appears in the sequencing data of a study of vaccination and CD4 T cells after COVID-19. Study summary: Convalescent individuals exhibited SARS-CoV-2 positivity on nasal swab PCR, with nine or ten mild and one severe presentation. Stimulation of cells relied on overlapping spike peptides derived from SARS-CoV-2, HCoV-NL63, HCoV-OC43 and HCoV-229E. The convalescents comprised six males and four females, two of them Hispanic.

The Oncomine TCR Beta short-read assay sequenced DNA from cultured CD4+ T cells. MiXCR, applied by TCRdb to the PCR reads, yields one record per CDR3 protein. The data contain approximately 15,000 distinct CDR3 sequences, approximately 52% of them singletons. The table lists this clonotype with a count of one. The antigen remains unidentified. Treatment given: roughly 10-day PBMC culture with coronavirus spike peptide pools or control peptides (ViraFEST assay). V lost 3 bases and J lost 5, with 20 bases in between. The CDR3 spans 16 residues. The chain couples TRBV5-3 to TRBJ1-1, with D tentatively TRBD1 (5 bases). TRBV5-3 has ORF status, its function being uncertain. Source material: CD4+ T cells from blood, cultured in vitro. The sequence was collected from a human donor who had recovered from COVID-19. The CDR3, as DNA: TGTGCCAGAAGCTCCTTTAAGGGACCGAGGAGTACTGAAGCTTTCTTT. This translates into CARSSFKGPRSTEAFF.